The text below deals with one TCR beta chain. The data were taken from a study of shared clonotypes between healthy human individuals. V was cut by 5 bases and J by 3 bases, with 5 bases left in between. The CDR3 covers 11 residues. Looked up from germline, CDR1 is WSHSY and CDR2 is SAAADI. At the deep level, the assay was run. Generated by immunoSEQ multiplex PCR, the TCRdb table keeps only in-frame clones and is missing some. The table has roughly 2.5 million clones, around 90% seen once. V is TRBV10-2 and J is TRBJ2-7; D gene uncertain. This receptor was identified in a young man in good health. The sequenced sample consisted of naive CD4+ T cells sorted from blood. Noted subset: CD45RA+ positively selected. The CDR3 loop reads CASSKNYEQYF. DNA of the CDR3: TGCGCCAGCAGTAAGAACTACGAGCAGTACTTC.